This T cell receptor beta chain was captured by sequencing in a study of blood T cell repertoires in COVID-19. Authors' methods: For nucleated cells, counts were estimated from reference gene primer amplification. Clones were read by immunoSEQ multiplex PCR, and TCRdb kept only the in-frame ones, dropping some. The V and J calls and the clone size are those of that table, but D and trimming were determined from the DNA. This sample has a few hundred thousand clones, with about 89% found just once. Trimming removed 5 bases at V and 0 bases at J, with 17 bases between. Germline CDR1 LNHDA, CDR2 SQIVND (reference sequence). This CDR3 has 17 amino acids. Participants were aged roughly 18 to 100 years from roughly 26 US areas. Cohort placement rested on clinical history that participants reported themselves. For recovered donors of Cohort 3, there were two negative PCRs, clearance, or symptom resolution.

The source material was PBMCs or T cells enriched from blood (not recorded which). This clonotype was obtained from a middle-aged man who had recovered from COVID-19. The J gene is TRBJ1-3, the V gene TRBV19, with D unclear. The CDR3 DNA sequence: TGTGCCAGTAGTCCCCCTCTGGGCGCCCTCTCTGGAAACACCATATATTTT. Translating it yields CASSPPLGALSGNTIYF. The whole variable domain, filled in from reference TRBV19 and TRBJ1-3, reads DGGITQSPKYLFRKEGQNVTLSCEQNLNHDAMYWYRQDPGQGLRLIYYSQIVNDFQKGDIAEGYSVSREKKESFPLTVTSAQKNPTAFYLCASSPPLGALSGNTIYFGEGSWLTVV.